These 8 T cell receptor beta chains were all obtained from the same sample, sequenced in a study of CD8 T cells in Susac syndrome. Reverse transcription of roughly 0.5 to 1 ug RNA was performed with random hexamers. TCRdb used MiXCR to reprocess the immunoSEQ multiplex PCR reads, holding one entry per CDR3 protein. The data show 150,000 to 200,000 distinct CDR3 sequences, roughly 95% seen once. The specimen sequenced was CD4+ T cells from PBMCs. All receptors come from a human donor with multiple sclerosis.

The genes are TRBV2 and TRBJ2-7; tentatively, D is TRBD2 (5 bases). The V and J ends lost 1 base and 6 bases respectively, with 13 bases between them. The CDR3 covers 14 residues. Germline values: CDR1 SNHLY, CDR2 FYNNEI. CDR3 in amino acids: CASSEGESNPEQYF. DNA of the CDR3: TGTGCCAGCAGTGAAGGGGAGTCTAATCCCGAGCAGTACTTC.

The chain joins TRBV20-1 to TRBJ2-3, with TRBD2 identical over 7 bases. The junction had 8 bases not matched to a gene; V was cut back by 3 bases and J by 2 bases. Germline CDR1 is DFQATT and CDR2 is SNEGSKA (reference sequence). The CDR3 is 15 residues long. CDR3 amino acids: CSASDQRGLTDTQYF. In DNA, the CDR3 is TGCAGTGCTAGCGATCAGCGGGGCCTCACAGATACGCAGTATTTT.

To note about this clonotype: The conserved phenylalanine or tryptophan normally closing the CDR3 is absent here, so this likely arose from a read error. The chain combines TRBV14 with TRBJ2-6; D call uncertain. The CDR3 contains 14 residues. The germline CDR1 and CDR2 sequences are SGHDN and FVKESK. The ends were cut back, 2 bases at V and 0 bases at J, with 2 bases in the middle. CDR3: CASSQTSGANVLTL. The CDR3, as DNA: TGTGCCAGCAGCCAAACCTCTGGGGCCAACGTCCTGACTCTC.

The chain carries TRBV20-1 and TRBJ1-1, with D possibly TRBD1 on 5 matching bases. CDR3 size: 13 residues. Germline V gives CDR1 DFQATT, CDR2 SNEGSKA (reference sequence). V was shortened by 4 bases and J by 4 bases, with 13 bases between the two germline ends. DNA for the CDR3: TGCAGTGCTATAAATCGGAGGGGCACTGAAGCTTTCTTT. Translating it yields CSAINRRGTEAFF.

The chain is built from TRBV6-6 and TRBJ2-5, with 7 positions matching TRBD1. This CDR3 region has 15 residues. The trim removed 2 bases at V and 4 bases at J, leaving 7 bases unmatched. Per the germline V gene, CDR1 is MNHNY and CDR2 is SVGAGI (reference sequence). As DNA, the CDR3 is TGTGCCAGCAGTTACAGGTCCTCAGGGGGAGAGACCCAGTACTTC. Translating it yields CASSYRSSGGETQYF.

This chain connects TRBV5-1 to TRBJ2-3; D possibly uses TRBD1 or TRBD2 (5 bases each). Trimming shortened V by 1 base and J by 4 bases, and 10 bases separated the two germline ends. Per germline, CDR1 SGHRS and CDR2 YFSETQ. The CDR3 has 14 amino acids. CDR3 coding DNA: TGCGCCAGCAGCTTGTACGGGACCTCAGATACGCAGTATTTT. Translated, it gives CASSLYGTSDTQYF.

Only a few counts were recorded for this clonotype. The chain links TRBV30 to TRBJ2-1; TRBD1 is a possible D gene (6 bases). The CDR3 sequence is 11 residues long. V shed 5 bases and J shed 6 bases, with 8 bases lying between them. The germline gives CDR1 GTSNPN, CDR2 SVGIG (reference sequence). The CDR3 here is CAWGGGNEQFF. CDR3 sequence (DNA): TGTGCCTGGGGGGGCGGCAATGAGCAGTTCTTC.

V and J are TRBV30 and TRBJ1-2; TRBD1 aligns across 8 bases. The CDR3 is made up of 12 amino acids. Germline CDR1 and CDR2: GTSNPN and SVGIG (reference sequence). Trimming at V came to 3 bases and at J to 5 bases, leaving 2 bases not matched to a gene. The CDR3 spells CAWRRTGYGYTF. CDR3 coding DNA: TGTGCCTGGAGAAGGACAGGGTATGGCTACACCTTC.